This T cell receptor beta chain was recorded in a study of blood T cell repertoires in COVID-19. Study-wide context: Nucleic acid was either cDNA or gDNA, and it came from T cells, B-cell-depleted T cells, or PBMCs.

Profiling relied on immunoSEQ multiplex PCR, and the TCRdb table lists in-frame clones only, not all of them. The sample lists some 250,000 clones; approximately 83% were seen once. Source material: peripheral blood. The TCR comes from a man aged 30 to 45 who had recovered from COVID-19.

This CDR3 reads CASSFWNTEAFF. CDR3 DNA: TGTGCCAGCAGCTTTTGGAACACTGAAGCTTTCTTT. The chain carries TRBV12-3 or TRBV12-4 and TRBJ1-1; no definite D call. Trimming stripped 6 bases from V and 1 base from J, with 6 bases between. This CDR3 comprises 12 residues.